Listed below are T cell receptor beta chains from one sample, sequenced in a study of cytomegalovirus exposure and HLA in healthy donors. The protocol was immunoSEQ multiplex PCR, while the TCRdb copy is restricted to in-frame clones and leaves out a portion. Of 75,000 to 95,000 clones in the sample, around 90% were seen once. The sequencing input was PBMCs. These receptors were taken from a man between 18 and 35 years old in good health and CMV-seronegative. Each CDR3 is given with its conserved first and last residue. D genes are given only for firm matches. A clone size is listed for some rows: how often the clone was seen (once, few, many), or a class if it is expanded.

TRBV19	16	-	-	TRBJ2-7	CASSPIRDKRSYEQYF	TGTGCCAGTAGTCCTATTCGGGACAAGAGATCCTACGAGCAGTACTTC
TRBV6-5	15	-	-	TRBJ1-1	CASSWALALNTEAFF	TGTGCCAGCAGTTGGGCTCTTGCCTTAAACACTGAAGCTTTCTTT
TRBV15	16	-	-	TRBJ1-4	CATSRDVAATNEKLFF	TGTGCCACCAGCAGAGATGTAGCAGCAACTAATGAAAAACTGTTTTTT
TRBV28	17	-	-	TRBJ2-7	CASSFRGAPTFSREQYF	TGTGCCAGCAGTTTTCGGGGGGCTCCGACCTTCTCTAGGGAGCAGTACTTC
TRBV27	15	-	once	TRBJ2-1	CAASVSASSYNEQFF	TGTGCCGCTTCGGTAAGCGCGAGCTCCTACAATGAGCAGTTCTTC
TRBV18	19	TRBD1	-	TRBJ1-5	CASSRKPGQGAGSNQPQHF	TGTGCCAGCTCGCGTAAACCGGGACAGGGGGCCGGTAGCAATCAGCCCCAGCATTTT
TRBV7-2	14	TRBD1	-	TRBJ2-1	CASSWGTGENEQFF	TGTGCCAGCAGCTGGGGGACAGGGGAAAATGAGCAGTTCTTC
TRBV5-1	13	-	-	TRBJ1-1	CASSSDLNTEAFF	TGCGCCAGCAGCTCAGATTTGAACACTGAAGCTTTCTTT
TRBV7-2	13	-	-	TRBJ2-5	CASSLAGGETQYF	TGTGCCAGCAGCTTAGCGGGAGGTGAGACCCAGTACTTC
TRBV5-1	14	-	once	TRBJ2-3	CASSLGVLTDTQYF	TGCGCCAGCAGCTTAGGAGTACTCACAGATACGCAGTATTTT
TRBV18	14	-	-	TRBJ1-2	CASSPARALSGYTF	TGTGCCAGCTCACCAGCTCGCGCGCTTTCAGGCTACACCTTC
TRBV9	16	TRBD2	-	TRBJ2-2	CASSVQAGVGTGELFF	TGTGCCAGCAGCGTACAGGCGGGAGTGGGAACCGGGGAGCTGTTTTTT
TRBV27	17	TRBD2	-	TRBJ2-3	CASSLRTSGRGADTQYF	TGTGCCAGCAGTTTGCGGACTAGCGGGAGGGGAGCGGATACGCAGTATTTT
TRBV28	15	TRBD1	-	TRBJ1-2	CASSNDRGQDYGYTF	TGTGCCAGCAGTAATGACAGGGGGCAAGACTATGGCTACACCTTC
TRBV28	14	TRBD1	-	TRBJ2-7	CASSRTGGWYEQYF	TGTGCCAGCAGTCGGACAGGGGGCTGGTACGAGCAGTACTTC
TRBV14	12	-	-	TRBJ1-2	CASSQSLDGYTF	TGTGCCAGCAGCCAGTCGCTAGATGGCTACACCTTC
TRBV10-3	17	TRBD1	once	TRBJ2-3	CAISEPRTGHITDTQYF	TGTGCCATCAGTGAACCCCGGACAGGCCATATCACAGATACGCAGTATTTT
TRBV5-1	15	-	-	TRBJ2-1	CASSLVSSSYNEQFF	TGCGCCAGCAGCTTGGTATCCAGCTCCTACAATGAGCAGTTCTTC
TRBV28	16	TRBD2	-	TRBJ2-1	CASSRGTSGRGNEQFF	TGTGCCAGCAGTCGAGGGACTAGCGGGAGGGGAAATGAGCAGTTCTTC
TRBV9	19	-	-	TRBJ2-1	CASSVGAGVGVGSYNEQFF	TGTGCCAGCAGCGTGGGGGCGGGAGTTGGGGTGGGCTCCTACAATGAGCAGTTCTTC
TRBV4-2	16	TRBD2	-	TRBJ2-7	CASSQGLAGGPCEQYF	TGTGCCAGCAGCCAAGGTTTAGCGGGAGGACCGTGTGAGCAGTACTTC
TRBV6-5	16	-	-	TRBJ1-1	CASSYWAGDRKTEAFF	TGTGCCAGCAGTTATTGGGCAGGGGATCGAAAAACTGAAGCTTTCTTT
TRBV30	14	TRBD2	-	TRBJ2-7	CAWSLGGRANEQYF	TGTGCCTGGAGTCTTGGCGGGAGGGCCAACGAGCAGTACTTC
TRBV27	14	TRBD2	-	TRBJ2-2	CASSSGLAGGELFF	TGTGCCAGCAGTTCCGGACTAGCTGGCGGGGAGCTGTTTTTT
TRBV28	15	-	-	TRBJ2-7	CASSWPRGSTYEQYF	TGTGCCAGCAGTTGGCCCCGGGGTAGCACCTACGAGCAGTACTTC
TRBV28	14	-	-	TRBJ2-5	CASSRSGVLGEQYF	TGTGCCAGCAGTAGGTCGGGAGTATTAGGAGAGCAGTACTTC
TRBV9	14	TRBD1	-	TRBJ1-2	CASSHGGDRGGYTF	TGTGCCAGCAGCCACGGGGGGGACAGGGGCGGCTACACCTTC
TRBV6-1	13	-	-	TRBJ1-2	CASSGPPGYGYTF	TGTGCCAGCAGTGGGCCCCCAGGTTATGGCTACACCTTC
TRBV6-1	15	TRBD1	-	TRBJ2-5	CASSEIRTGQETQYF	TGTGCCAGCAGTGAAATCCGGACAGGACAAGAGACCCAGTACTTC
TRBV7-9	15	-	once	TRBJ2-7	CSSSLSGRVSYEQYF	TGTTCCAGCAGCTTATCGGGCAGGGTGTCCTACGAGCAGTACTTC
TRBV5-8	20	TRBD1	-	TRBJ2-6	CASSLVFGTGHWAGANVLTF	TGTGCCAGCAGCTTGGTCTTTGGGACAGGCCACTGGGCTGGGGCCAACGTCCTGACTTTC
TRBV7-9	16	TRBD2	-	TRBJ2-3	CSSSFFPSGRTDTQYF	TGTTCCAGCAGCTTTTTCCCTAGCGGGAGGACAGATACGCAGTATTTT
TRBV4-3	15	-	-	TRBJ2-1	CASSQERTNQNEQFF	TGCGCCAGCAGCCAAGAGAGAACTAACCAGAATGAGCAGTTCTTC
TRBV11-3	14	-	-	TRBJ2-7	CASSWGRGSHEQYF	TGTGCCAGCAGCTGGGGACGGGGGTCCCACGAGCAGTACTTC
TRBV11-2	14	-	-	TRBJ1-1	CASSLGPMNTEAFF	TGTGCCAGCAGCTTGGGCCCGATGAATACTGAAGCTTTCTTT
TRBV29-1	13	TRBD2	-	TRBJ2-1	CSVSGRAGNEQFF	TGCAGCGTTAGCGGGAGGGCGGGGAATGAGCAGTTCTTC
TRBV5-1	14	-	-	TRBJ1-4	CASSLGHGNEKLFF	TGCGCCAGCAGCTTGGGACACGGTAATGAAAAACTGTTTTTT
TRBV12-5	14	-	-	TRBJ1-1	CASGLGQQNTEAFF	TGTGCTAGTGGTTTGGGACAGCAGAACACTGAAGCTTTCTTT
TRBV6-4	13	-	few	TRBJ1-5	CASSETAFGPQHF	TGTGCCAGCAGTGAAACAGCCTTTGGGCCCCAGCATTTT
TRBV7-6	14	-	-	TRBJ1-6	CASSLFGVQSPLHF	TGTGCCAGCAGCTTATTCGGGGTCCAATCACCCCTCCACTTT
TRBV19	14	-	-	TRBJ2-7	CASSKTGDSYEQYF	TGTGCCAGTAGTAAGACAGGAGATTCCTACGAGCAGTACTTC
TRBV5-5	15	TRBD1	-	TRBJ2-1	CASSLVGQAYNEQFF	TGTGCCAGCAGCTTGGTTGGACAGGCCTACAATGAGCAGTTCTTC
TRBV4-1	15	TRBD2	-	TRBJ2-7	CASSQGLAGPWEQYF	TGCGCCAGCAGCCAAGGACTAGCGGGTCCTTGGGAGCAGTACTTC
TRBV9	17	-	-	TRBJ2-7	CASSPYGVGGISYEQYF	TGTGCCAGCAGCCCCTACGGTGTAGGCGGGATCTCCTACGAGCAGTACTTC